This T cell receptor (beta chain) was identified in a study of blood T cell repertoires in COVID-19. Study at large: From the United States, Italy and Spain came samples of acute and convalescent COVID-19. The cDNA or gDNA used as material had been derived from T cells, B-cell-depleted T cells, or PBMCs.

The CDR3 loop spans 12 amino acids. V was cut by 6 bases and J by 11 bases, with 16 bases left in between. Original analysis: Amplifying reference gene primers gave estimates of nucleated cell counts. Only in-frame clones appear in the TCRdb table, and some are missing; sequencing was by immunoSEQ multiplex PCR. V and J calls and clone size are copied from that table; D and trimming were computed from the DNA. Of 200,000 to 250,000 clones in the sample, 89% were seen once. Sequencing used peripheral blood. The sequence was obtained from a man aged 55 to 69 who had recovered from COVID-19. V and J are TRBV12-3 or TRBV12-4 and TRBJ1-1; D remains unclear. In DNA form, the CDR3 reads TGTGCCAGCAGCGGCGGGGTCGCCTCGGCTTTCTTT. Amino acids: CASSGGVASAFF.